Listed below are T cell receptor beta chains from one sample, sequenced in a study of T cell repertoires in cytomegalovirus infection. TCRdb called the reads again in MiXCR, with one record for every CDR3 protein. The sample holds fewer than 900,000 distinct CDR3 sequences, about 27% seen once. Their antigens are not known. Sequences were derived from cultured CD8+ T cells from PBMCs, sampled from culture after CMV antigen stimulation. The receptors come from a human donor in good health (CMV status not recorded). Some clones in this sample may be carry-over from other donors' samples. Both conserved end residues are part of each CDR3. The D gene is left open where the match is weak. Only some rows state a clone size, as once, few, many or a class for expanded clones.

CDR3aa: CASSEGGRNEKLFF
CDR3nt: TGTGCCAGCAGCGAGGGAGGACGCAATGAAAAACTGTTTTTT
d_gene: .
j_gene: TRBJ1-4
abundance: .
len: 14
v_gene: TRBV7-9

CDR3aa: CASSLWIGRENTGELFF
CDR3nt: TGTGCCAGCAGCTTATGGATTGGTCGAGAGAACACCGGGGAGCTGTTTTTT
d_gene: .
j_gene: TRBJ2-2
abundance: .
len: 17
v_gene: TRBV11-2

CDR3aa: CASSPTYGSEQYF
CDR3nt: TGTGCCAGCAGCCCGACGTACGGGAGCGAGCAGTACTTC
d_gene: .
j_gene: TRBJ2-7
abundance: .
len: 13
v_gene: TRBV4-1

CDR3aa: CASSDTAVTTDTQYF
CDR3nt: TGTGCCAGCAGTGATACGGCGGTAACCACAGATACGCAGTATTTT
d_gene: .
j_gene: TRBJ2-3
abundance: .
len: 15
v_gene: TRBV6-1

CDR3aa: CASSEMTGTALNYGYTF
CDR3nt: TGCGCCAGCAGTGAAATGACTGGGACAGCTCTCAACTATGGCTACACCTTC
d_gene: TRBD1
j_gene: TRBJ1-2
abundance: few
len: 17
v_gene: TRBV10-2

CDR3aa: CASSPGLQAKNIQYF
CDR3nt: TGTGCCAGCAGTCCGGGACTCCAAGCCAAAAACATTCAGTACTTC
d_gene: .
j_gene: TRBJ2-4
abundance: few
len: 15
v_gene: TRBV6-5

CDR3aa: CASSYSGTVGYTF
CDR3nt: TGTGCCAGCAGTTACTCCGGGACAGTAGGCTACACCTTC
d_gene: TRBD1
j_gene: TRBJ1-2
abundance: .
len: 13
v_gene: TRBV6-2/TRBV6-3

CDR3aa: CASSWGSPSSPLHF
CDR3nt: TGTGCCAGCAGTTGGGGGAGCCCAAGTTCACCCCTCCACTTT
d_gene: .
j_gene: TRBJ1-6
abundance: .
len: 14
v_gene: TRBV6-5

CDR3aa: CASSEVSGDTYEQYF
CDR3nt: TGTGCCAGCAGTGAAGTTTCGGGGGATACTTACGAGCAGTACTTC
d_gene: .
j_gene: TRBJ2-7
abundance: .
len: 15
v_gene: TRBV6-1

CDR3aa: CSGAGTSYKSYNEQFF
CDR3nt: TGCAGCGGTGCCGGGACTAGCTATAAATCCTACAATGAGCAGTTCTTC
d_gene: TRBD2
j_gene: TRBJ2-1
abundance: .
len: 16
v_gene: TRBV29-1

CDR3aa: CASSLGQGHGELFF
CDR3nt: TGTGCCAGCAGCTTGGGGCAGGGTCACGGGGAGCTGTTTTTT
d_gene: .
j_gene: TRBJ2-2
abundance: .
len: 14
v_gene: TRBV5-4

CDR3aa: CASSRAAGSSYNEQFF
CDR3nt: TGTGCCAGCAGCCGGGCCGCGGGGAGCTCCTACAATGAGCAGTTCTTC
d_gene: .
j_gene: TRBJ2-1
abundance: .
len: 16
v_gene: TRBV7-6

CDR3aa: CASRTRNADQAFF
CDR3nt: TGTGCCAGCAGGACCCGAAATGCCGACCAAGCTTTCTTT
d_gene: .
j_gene: TRBJ1-1
abundance: many
len: 13
v_gene: TRBV6-1

CDR3aa: CASSRGQWNEQFF
CDR3nt: TGTGCCAGCAGCCGGGGACAATGGAATGAGCAGTTCTTC
d_gene: .
j_gene: TRBJ2-1
abundance: .
len: 13
v_gene: TRBV6-2/TRBV6-3

CDR3aa: CASSSEGAQGRNSPLHF
CDR3nt: TGTGCCAGCAGCTCCGAGGGGGCGCAGGGACGAAATTCACCCCTCCACTTT
d_gene: TRBD1
j_gene: TRBJ1-6
abundance: .
len: 17
v_gene: TRBV13

CDR3aa: CASSIENSMNQPQHF
CDR3nt: TGTGCCAGTAGTATAGAGAACAGTATGAATCAGCCCCAGCATTTT
d_gene: .
j_gene: TRBJ1-5
abundance: few
len: 15
v_gene: TRBV19

CDR3aa: CASSLIFAGTTDTQYF
CDR3nt: TGTGCCAGCAGTCTCATCTTTGCGGGGACCACAGATACGCAGTATTTT
d_gene: .
j_gene: TRBJ2-3
abundance: .
len: 16
v_gene: TRBV12-3/TRBV12-4

CDR3aa: CASKAGGAGNEQFF
CDR3nt: TGTGCCAGCAAGGCCGGGGGGGCCGGCAATGAGCAGTTCTTC
d_gene: TRBD2
j_gene: TRBJ2-1
abundance: .
len: 14
v_gene: TRBV27

CDR3aa: CASSWDSYGYTF
CDR3nt: TGTGCCAGCAGCTGGGACAGCTATGGCTACACCTTC
d_gene: TRBD1
j_gene: TRBJ1-2
abundance: many
len: 12
v_gene: TRBV7-2

CDR3aa: CSVDPGDRVEDTQYF
CDR3nt: TGCAGCGTTGACCCCGGGGACAGGGTTGAAGATACGCAGTATTTT
d_gene: TRBD1
j_gene: TRBJ2-3
abundance: few
len: 15
v_gene: TRBV29-1

CDR3aa: CASSPPAWPLRDEQYF
CDR3nt: TGTGCCAGCAGCCCACCCGCCTGGCCCTTGAGAGACGAGCAGTACTTC
d_gene: .
j_gene: TRBJ2-7
abundance: .
len: 16
v_gene: TRBV7-9

CDR3aa: CASSLEVGKVEQYF
CDR3nt: TGTGCCAGCAGCCTGGAGGTAGGGAAGGTCGAGCAGTACTTC
d_gene: .
j_gene: TRBJ2-7
abundance: .
len: 14
v_gene: TRBV6-5

CDR3aa: CASSYSRGQGVFF
CDR3nt: TGTGCCAGCAGTTACTCGAGGGGACAGGGTGTTTTCTTT
d_gene: TRBD1
j_gene: TRBJ1-1
abundance: .
len: 13
v_gene: TRBV6-5

CDR3aa: CASRWTGHNEQFF
CDR3nt: TGTGCCAGCAGGTGGACAGGGCACAATGAGCAGTTCTTC
d_gene: TRBD1
j_gene: TRBJ2-1
abundance: few
len: 13
v_gene: TRBV2

CDR3aa: CASSYHWTVSGNTIYF
CDR3nt: TGTGCCAGCAGTTACCATTGGACAGTCTCTGGAAACACCATATATTTT
d_gene: .
j_gene: TRBJ1-3
abundance: many
len: 16
v_gene: TRBV6-5

CDR3aa: CASSPLRGGVAGNTIYF
CDR3nt: TGTGCCAGTAGTCCCCTACGGGGGGGAGTAGCTGGAAACACCATATATTTT
d_gene: .
j_gene: TRBJ1-3
abundance: .
len: 17
v_gene: TRBV19

CDR3aa: CATSDFGRTGTMGETQYF
CDR3nt: TGTGCCACCAGTGATTTCGGGAGAACAGGCACCATGGGAGAGACCCAGTACTTC
d_gene: .
j_gene: TRBJ2-5
abundance: .
len: 18
v_gene: TRBV24-1

CDR3aa: CATSPLWGEELLSGYTF
CDR3nt: TGTGCCACCAGTCCCCTGTGGGGGGAGGAGCTATTGAGTGGCTACACCTTC
d_gene: .
j_gene: TRBJ1-2
abundance: .
len: 17
v_gene: TRBV15

CDR3aa: CASSYSGGAYEQFF
CDR3nt: TGTGCCAGCAGCTATAGCGGGGGGGCATATGAGCAGTTCTTC
d_gene: TRBD2
j_gene: TRBJ2-1
abundance: .
len: 14
v_gene: TRBV28

CDR3aa: CASSLPDWQETQYF
CDR3nt: TGTGCCAGCAGCCTACCGGACTGGCAAGAGACCCAGTACTTC
d_gene: .
j_gene: TRBJ2-5
abundance: few
len: 14
v_gene: TRBV6-6

CDR3aa: CASSQDLGPYYGYTF
CDR3nt: TGCGCCAGCAGCCAAGATTTGGGACCCTACTATGGCTACACCTTC
d_gene: .
j_gene: TRBJ1-2
abundance: .
len: 15
v_gene: TRBV4-3